This passage covers 14 T cell receptor beta chains from one sample sequenced in a study of blood T cells in healthy people across ages. Using a J-beta primer mix together with a sample-barcoded 5' primer, a second PCR was run for roughly 7 to 11 cycles. Each CDR3 protein gets one entry after TCRdb re-called the 5' RACE reads with MiXCR. The sample consists of 1.5 million to 2 million distinct CDR3 sequences, roughly 49% of them appearing once. Sequenced input: blood. All receptors come from a woman between 40 and 50 years old in good health.

This clonotype was observed a single time. This sequence joins TRBV7-2 and TRBJ2-5; D might be TRBD1 or TRBD2, each matching 7 bases. Trimming cost V 5 bases and J 11 bases, with 18 bases left between them. CDR3 length: 13 amino acids. CDR1 SGHTA and CDR2 FQGNSA come from the germline V gene. CDR3 sequence reads: CASSMLQGREQYF. Here the CDR3 DNA reads TGTGCCAGCAGCATGCTACAGGGGAGGGAGCAGTACTTC.

The chain links TRBV10-2 to TRBJ1-5; D is undetermined. Trimming pared 10 bases from V and 0 bases from J, leaving 13 bases between. The CDR3 is 14 amino acids. In germline, CDR1 is WSHSY, CDR2 SAAADI. CDR3 sequence: CATWTEYSNQPQHF. The CDR3 region has the DNA TGCGCCACCTGGACTGAGTATAGCAATCAGCCCCAGCATTTT.

The V and J genes are TRBV27 and TRBJ1-1; 8 nucleotides match TRBD1. V shed 6 bases, J shed 5 bases, and the junction held 8 bases outside the gene matches. This CDR3 spans 14 amino acids. CDR1 is MNHEY, CDR2 SMNVEV, per germline (reference sequence). The CDR3 reads CASRPSGGGTEAFF. Here the CDR3 DNA reads TGTGCCAGCAGGCCTTCAGGGGGCGGGACTGAAGCTTTCTTT.

The rearrangement links TRBV7-9 to TRBJ2-5; TRBD2 agrees at 7 bases. Germline assignment: CDR1 SEHNR and CDR2 FQNEAQ (reference sequence). V lost 5 bases, J lost 4 bases, and 7 bases stayed unmatched. The CDR3 consists of 14 residues. The chain's CDR3 is CASSPNWGGETQYF. CDR3 bases: TGTGCCAGCAGCCCAAACTGGGGGGGAGAGACCCAGTACTTC.

This clonotype was observed a few times. V gene TRBV12-3 or TRBV12-4 combines with J gene TRBJ2-3; D gene ambiguous. There are 16 residues in the CDR3. The V end was cut by 4 bases, the J end by 0 bases, with 14 bases between. The CDR3, as DNA: TGTGCCAGCAGTTCCCCTCATGCGCAAAGCACAGATACGCAGTATTTT. It codes for CASSSPHAQSTDTQYF.

This chain links TRBV25-1 with TRBJ1-2; D remains unclear. This CDR3 is built from 14 residues. With 1 base removed from V and 6 bases from J, the gap between germline ends came to 12 bases. From germline, CDR1 is MGHDK and CDR2 SYGVNS. The CDR3 loop reads CASSESGDFHGYTF. The CDR3, as DNA: TGTGCCAGCAGTGAATCTGGGGATTTTCATGGCTACACCTTC.

The rearrangement uses TRBV12-5 and TRBJ2-4, with TRBD2 matching over 9 bases. Germline V gene lookup returns CDR1 LGHNT and CDR2 FRNRAP. This CDR3 has 18 residues. V trimming: 1 base; J trimming: 0 bases; junction bases outside the gene matches: 7. CDR3 coding DNA: TGTGCTAGTGGTTTGGGTCTAGCGGGGCTACTAGCCAAAAACATTCAGTACTTC. This translates into CASGLGLAGLLAKNIQYF.

This clonotype was counted between two and nine times. V gene TRBV20-1 combines with J gene TRBJ1-2; D is perhaps TRBD1 (6 bases). The germline V and J ends were trimmed by 6 bases and 4 bases, with 15 bases remaining between them. The CDR3 totals 13 residues. In germline, CDR1 is DFQATT, CDR2 SNEGSKA (reference sequence). The DNA of the CDR3 is TGCAGTGCAGCCCAGGGGTCCTCCTATGGCTACACCTTC. Translating it yields CSAAQGSSYGYTF.

V gene TRBV13 combines with J gene TRBJ2-3; 8 positions agree with TRBD2. CDR1 PRHDT and CDR2 FYEKMQ come from the germline V gene (reference sequence). The junction had 11 bases not matched to a gene; V was cut back by 3 bases and J by 6 bases. This CDR3 region has 16 residues. CDR3 bases: TGTGCCAGCAGCTTTCCGGGACTAGAAACCGCGGATACGCAGTATTTT. It is translated as CASSFPGLETADTQYF.

V is TRBV7-2 and J is TRBJ2-7; 14 nucleotides agree with TRBD2. Per the germline V gene, CDR1 is SGHTA and CDR2 is FQGNSA. The CDR3 covers 18 residues. V dropped 2 bases and J dropped 2; count of bases not matched to a gene: 8. This chain's CDR3 is CASSLSSRGLAGAYEQYF. As DNA, the CDR3 is TGTGCCAGCAGCTTAAGCTCTCGGGGACTAGCGGGGGCCTACGAGCAGTACTTC.

V gene TRBV28 combines with J gene TRBJ1-2; possible D gene TRBD1, 5 bases. Germline CDR1 reads MDHEN; CDR2 reads SYDVKM. This CDR3 has 16 residues. The ends were cut back, 5 bases at V and 2 bases at J, with 18 bases in the middle. CDR3: CASSGRSGLLNYGYTF. In nucleotides, the CDR3 is TGTGCCAGCAGTGGACGATCGGGACTCCTAAACTATGGCTACACCTTC.

This clonotype showed up just a few times. One end of the junction fails to match germline, which may point to a read error. V gene TRBV7-7 combines with J gene TRBJ2-1; 9 bases match TRBD2. Matching the DNA end better, TRBJ2-7 makes the J call doubtful. Germline CDR1 SSHAT, CDR2 FNYEAQ (reference sequence). The CDR3 is 15 residues long. The CDR3 nucleotides are TGTGCTAGCAGCTTAGCGGGGGCACCCTACAATGAGCAGTACTTC. This encodes CASSLAGAPYNEQYF.

This clonotype has just a few counts. V is TRBV7-2 and J is TRBJ1-6; maybe TRBD1 (6 bases). V lost 6 bases, J lost 9 bases, and 18 bases lay in between. Looked up from germline, CDR1 is SGHTA and CDR2 is FQGNSA. The CDR3 spans 15 residues. The CDR3 loop is CASRFLEGEASPLHF. CDR3 in DNA: TGTGCCAGCAGATTTTTAGAGGGGGAAGCTTCACCCCTCCACTTT.

This sequence joins TRBV29-1 and TRBJ1-2, with D tentatively TRBD1 (5 bases). The ends were cut back, 4 bases at V and 4 bases at J, with 16 bases in the middle. Germline loops: CDR1 SQVTM, CDR2 ANQGSEA. The CDR3 loop spans 14 amino acids. The CDR3 sequence is CSVGVGEGVYGYTF. CDR3 sequence (DNA): TGCAGCGTTGGTGTAGGGGAAGGCGTCTATGGCTACACCTTC.